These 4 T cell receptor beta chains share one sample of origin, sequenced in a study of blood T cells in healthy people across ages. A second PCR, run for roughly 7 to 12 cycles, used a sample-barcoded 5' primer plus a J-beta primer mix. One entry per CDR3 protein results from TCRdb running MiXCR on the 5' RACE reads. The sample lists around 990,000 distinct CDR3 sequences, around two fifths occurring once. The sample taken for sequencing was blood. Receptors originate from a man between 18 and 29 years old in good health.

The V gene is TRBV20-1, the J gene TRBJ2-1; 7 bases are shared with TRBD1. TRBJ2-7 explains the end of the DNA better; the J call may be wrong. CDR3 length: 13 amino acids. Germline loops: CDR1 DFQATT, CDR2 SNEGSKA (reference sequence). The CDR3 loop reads CSARQTGDNEQYF. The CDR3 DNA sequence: TGCAGTGCTCGCCAAACAGGGGACAATGAGCAGTACTTC.

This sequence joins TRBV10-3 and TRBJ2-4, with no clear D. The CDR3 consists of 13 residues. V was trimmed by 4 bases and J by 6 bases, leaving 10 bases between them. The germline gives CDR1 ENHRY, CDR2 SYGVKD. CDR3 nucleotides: TGTGCCATCAGTGCGGTCCAGAGAAACATTCAGTACTTC. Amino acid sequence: CAISAVQRNIQYF.

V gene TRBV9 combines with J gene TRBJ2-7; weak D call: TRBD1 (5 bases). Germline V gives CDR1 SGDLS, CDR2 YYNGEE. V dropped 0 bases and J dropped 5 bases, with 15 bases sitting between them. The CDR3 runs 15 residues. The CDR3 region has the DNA TGTGCCAGCAGCGTAGTGCCCGACAGATCCGACGAGCAGTACTTC. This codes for CASSVVPDRSDEQYF.

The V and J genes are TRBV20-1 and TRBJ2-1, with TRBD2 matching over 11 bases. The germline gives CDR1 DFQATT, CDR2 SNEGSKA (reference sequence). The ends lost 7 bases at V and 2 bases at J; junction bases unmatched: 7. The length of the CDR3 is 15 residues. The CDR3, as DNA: TGCAGTGTGGTTAGCGGGGGGGCAGCCTACAATGAGCAGTTCTTC. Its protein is CSVVSGGAAYNEQFF.